This T cell receptor (beta chain) comes out of a study of siplizumab effects on memory and regulatory T cells. Whole-study findings and limits: The Treg-derived share of mappable alloreactive CD4+ clones averaged roughly 64% with siplizumab and over 25% in controls. Naive T cells appeared more varied than memory cells and looked like key alloresponse contributors. Siplizumab led to significantly less abundant alloreactive sequences that could be traced back to unstimulated CD4+ memory cells.

The junction had 6 bases not matched to a gene; V was cut back by 6 bases and J by 6 bases. This CDR3 comprises 14 residues. CDR1 and CDR2 (germline): SNHLY, FYNNEI. To note about this clone: The antigen is unknown.

TCRdb keeps only in-frame clones here, not all; method: immunoSEQ multiplex PCR. Counted here are fewer than 100,000 clones, approximately 95% occurring once; the ten biggest clones make up over 0.25%. The J gene is TRBJ1-5, the V gene TRBV2, with TRBD1 matching over 9 bases. Sample: non-Treg CD4+ T cells sorted from blood. The TCR sequence derives from a human donor in good health. The CDR3 is CASSSTGGRQPQHF. Here the CDR3 DNA reads TGTGCCAGCAGCTCTACAGGGGGCCGTCAGCCCCAGCATTTT.